This T cell receptor (beta chain) appears in the sequencing data of a study of blood T cell repertoires in COVID-19. Study details: The United States, Italy and Spain supplied acute and convalescent COVID-19 samples. PBMCs, B-cell-depleted T cells, or T cells were the source of the cDNA or gDNA that made up the material.

The CDR3 loop spans 17 amino acids. Germline loops: CDR1 SNHLY, CDR2 FYNNEI. V dropped 5 bases and J dropped 10; count of bases not matched to a gene: 17. Authors' methods: Estimation of nucleated cell counts relied on the amplification of reference gene primers. Profiled with immunoSEQ multiplex PCR; TCRdb holds only in-frame clones, not every one. Clone size and the V and J calls come from that table; the DNA yielded D and trimming. Of 150,000 to 180,000 clones listed, about three quarters were seen once; the top ten hold roughly 1.7%. The origin of this receptor is a man aged 80 or over with acute or convalescent COVID-19. The source material was peripheral blood. The genes are TRBV2 and TRBJ1-4; TRBD1 aligns across 9 bases. The CDR3 is CASSLGQGDVGVGKLFF. In DNA, the CDR3 is TGTGCCAGCAGTCTGGGACAGGGTGACGTAGGCGTTGGAAAACTGTTTTTT.